This paragraph covers one T cell receptor (beta chain) sequence. As yet, its antigen is unknown. Germline CDR1 reads SGHDT; CDR2 reads YYEEEE. CDR3 length equals 16 residues. The ends were cut back, 0 bases at V and 2 bases at J, with 13 bases in the middle. Measured with immunoSEQ multiplex PCR; TCRdb has only the in-frame clones, and not every one. The data contain 39,000 or so clones, roughly 87% of them singletons. This sample stems from a study of neoadjuvant nivolumab and ipilimumab in lung cancer. Study-level results: TCR richness and clonality were higher in tumors than adjacent uninvolved lung. A small number of samples were TCR sequenced. TCR clonality did not significantly correlate with pathologic tumor regression.

The genes are TRBV5-6 and TRBJ2-3, with a weak D call TRBD1 (5 bases). This receptor was identified in an adult with non-small cell lung cancer. Sequenced material: peripheral blood, taken before neoadjuvant nivolumab, alone or with ipilimumab. The CDR3 loop is CASSLGAVRDTDTQYF. CDR3 DNA sequence: TGTGCCAGCAGCTTGGGGGCGGTCAGGGACACAGATACGCAGTATTTT.